This T cell receptor (beta chain) was identified in a study of OX40 agonist ivuxolimab in advanced cancers. The wider study: People who had prior anti-PD-1, anti-PD-L1 or anti-CTLA-4 therapy could take part, and less than 50% had some.

Looked up from germline, CDR1 is MGHRA and CDR2 is YSYEKL. V was trimmed by 8 bases and J by 0 bases, leaving 19 bases between them. CDR3 size: 16 residues. Repertoires were generated with immunoSEQ multiplex PCR, while TCRdb's copy carries only in-frame clones and drops some. Among about 70,000 clones listed, about 82% were seen once. The specimen was CD4+ or CD8+ T cells sorted from blood, collected in a trial of the OX40 agonist ivuxolimab. The sequence came from an adult with an advanced solid tumor such as melanoma, head and neck, liver or kidney cancer. The J gene is TRBJ1-2, the V gene TRBV4-1; a possible D gene is TRBD1 (6 bases). The CDR3 DNA is TGCGCCAGCCAGCCGTCTTCGGGGGCTTCTAACTATGGCTACACCTTC. This translates into CASQPSSGASNYGYTF.